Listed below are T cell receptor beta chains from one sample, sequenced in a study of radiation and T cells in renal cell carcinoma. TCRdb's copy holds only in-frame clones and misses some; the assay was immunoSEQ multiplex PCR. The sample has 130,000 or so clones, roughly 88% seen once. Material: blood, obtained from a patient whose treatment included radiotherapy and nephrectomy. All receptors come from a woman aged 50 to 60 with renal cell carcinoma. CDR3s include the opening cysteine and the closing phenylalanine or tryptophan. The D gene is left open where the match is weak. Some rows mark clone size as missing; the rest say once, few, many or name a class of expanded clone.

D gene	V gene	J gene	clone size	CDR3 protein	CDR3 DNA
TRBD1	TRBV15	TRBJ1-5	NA	CATSKDRGRNQPQHF	TGTGCCACCAGCAAAGACAGGGGCCGCAATCAGCCCCAGCATTTT
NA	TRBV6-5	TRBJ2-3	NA	CASSTRTAGDTQYF	TGTGCCAGCAGCACACGGACTGCTGGAGATACGCAGTATTTT
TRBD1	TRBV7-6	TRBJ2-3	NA	CASSPTGPDTQYF	TGTGCCAGCAGCCCGACAGGGCCAGATACGCAGTATTTT
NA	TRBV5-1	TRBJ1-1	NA	CASSLARGRNMNTEAFF	TGCGCCAGCAGCTTGGCTAGGGGAAGGAATATGAACACTGAAGCTTTCTTT
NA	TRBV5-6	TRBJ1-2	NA	CASSTDRLFRTTYGYTF	TGTGCCAGCAGCACTGACAGACTCTTCCGTACTACCTATGGCTACACCTTC
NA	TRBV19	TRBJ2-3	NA	CASSLGLSTDTQYF	TGTGCCAGTAGTCTCGGACTAAGCACAGATACGCAGTATTTT
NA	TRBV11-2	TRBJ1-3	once	CASSLTGGTYSGNTIYF	TGTGCCAGCAGCCTCACGGGGGGGACCTACTCTGGAAACACCATATATTTT
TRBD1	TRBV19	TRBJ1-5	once	CATRQGREKQPQHF	TGTGCCACCCGACAGGGACGCGAAAAACAGCCCCAGCATTTT
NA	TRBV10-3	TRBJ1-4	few	CATGGEKLFF	TGTGCCACCGGGGGAGAAAAACTGTTTTTT
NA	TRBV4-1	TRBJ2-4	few	CASRRDAYGIQYF	TGCGCCAGCAGGCGGGACGCCTACGGCATTCAGTACTTC
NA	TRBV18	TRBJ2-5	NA	CASSPVGGGYQETQYF	TGTGCCAGCTCACCGGTTGGAGGGGGCTACCAAGAGACCCAGTACTTC
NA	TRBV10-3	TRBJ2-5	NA	CAISDGTSKETQYF	TGTGCCATCAGTGACGGAACAAGTAAAGAGACCCAGTACTTC
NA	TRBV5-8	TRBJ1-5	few	CAAKDRISDQPQHF	TGTGCCGCCAAGGACCGAATAAGCGATCAGCCCCAGCATTTT
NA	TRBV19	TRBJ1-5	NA	CASSNSGTSYQPQHF	TGTGCCAGTAGTAACTCCGGGACAAGCTATCAGCCCCAGCATTTT
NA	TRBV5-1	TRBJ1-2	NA	CASSFDLSRENYGYTF	TGCGCCAGCAGCTTTGACCTAAGCCGGGAGAACTATGGCTACACCTTC
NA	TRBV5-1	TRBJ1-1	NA	CASSLEGANTEAFF	TGCGCCAGCAGCTTAGAGGGAGCGAACACTGAAGCTTTCTTT
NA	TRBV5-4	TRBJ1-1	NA	CASSLDGGNTEAFF	TGTGCCAGCAGCTTGGATGGAGGTAACACTGAAGCTTTCTTT
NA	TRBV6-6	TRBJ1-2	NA	CAGARGAMYGYTF	TGTGCCGGCGCGCGTGGGGCCATGTATGGCTACACCTTC
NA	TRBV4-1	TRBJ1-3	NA	CASSQEGAVGNTIYF	TGCGCCAGCAGCCAAGAGGGGGCGGTTGGAAACACCATATATTTT
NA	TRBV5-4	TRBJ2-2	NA	CASSLGTVTGELFF	TGTGCCAGCAGCTTGGGGACAGTCACCGGGGAGCTGTTTTTT
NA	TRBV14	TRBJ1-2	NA	CASSRQGWSYTF	TGTGCCAGCAGCCGCCAGGGGTGGAGCTACACCTTC
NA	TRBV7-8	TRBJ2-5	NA	CASSLVGAGETQYF	TGTGCCAGCAGCTTAGTGGGGGCCGGAGAGACCCAGTACTTC
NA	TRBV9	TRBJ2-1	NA	CASSVEGENEQFF	TGTGCCAGCAGCGTAGAAGGAGAGAATGAGCAGTTCTTC
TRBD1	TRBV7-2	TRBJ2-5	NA	CASSFPGQGETQYF	TGTGCCAGCAGCTTTCCGGGACAGGGGGAGACCCAGTACTTC
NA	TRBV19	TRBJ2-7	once	CASSIRAGTPTKQYF	TGTGCCAGTAGTATACGGGCAGGTACTCCTACGAAGCAGTACTTC
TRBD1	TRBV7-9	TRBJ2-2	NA	CASRPGTGGTGELFF	TGTGCCAGCAGGCCCGGGACAGGGGGCACCGGGGAGCTGTTTTTT
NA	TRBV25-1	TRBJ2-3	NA	CASSPPGPGSTDTQYF	TGTGCCAGCAGTCCTCCGGGTCCCGGTAGCACAGATACGCAGTATTTT
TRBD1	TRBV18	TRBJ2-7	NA	CASSRGQEPYEQYF	TGTGCCAGCTCAAGGGGACAGGAGCCCTACGAGCAGTACTTC
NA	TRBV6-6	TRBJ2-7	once	CASSSSYYEQYF	NA
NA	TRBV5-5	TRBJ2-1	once	CASSPTGLGHNEQFF	TGTGCCAGCAGCCCGACAGGCCTGGGGCACAATGAGCAGTTCTTC
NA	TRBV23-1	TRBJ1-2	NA	CASSHPGRRESYGYTF	TGCGCCAGCAGTCACCCGGGACGTAGAGAATCCTATGGCTACACCTTC
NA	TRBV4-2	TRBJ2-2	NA	CASSRGLNTGELFF	TGTGCCAGCAGCCGGGGTCTCAACACCGGGGAGCTGTTTTTT
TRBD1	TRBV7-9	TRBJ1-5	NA	CASSLAPTGPYQPQHF	TGTGCCAGCAGCTTAGCGCCGACAGGGCCTTATCAGCCCCAGCATTTT
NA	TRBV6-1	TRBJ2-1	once	CASSEGGWRGVVDNEQFF	TGTGCCAGCAGTGAAGGAGGGTGGAGAGGGGTAGTTGACAATGAGCAGTTCTTC
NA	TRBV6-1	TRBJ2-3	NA	CASSVTVSTDTQYF	TGTGCCAGCAGTGTTACAGTAAGCACAGATACGCAGTATTTT
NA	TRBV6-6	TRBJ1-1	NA	CASSYPGSGTVEAFF	TGTGCCAGCAGTTACCCCGGATCGGGAACGGTTGAAGCTTTCTTT
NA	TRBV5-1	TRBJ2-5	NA	CASSLEDRAGETQYF	TGCGCCAGCAGCTTGGAGGACCGGGCGGGGGAGACCCAGTACTTC
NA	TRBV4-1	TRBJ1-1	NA	CASSPLSNTEAFF	TGCGCCAGCAGCCCCTTATCAAACACTGAAGCTTTCTTT
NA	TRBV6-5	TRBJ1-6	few	CASSYLPDGKNSPLHF	TGTGCCAGCAGTTACCTACCAGACGGAAAGAATTCACCCCTCCACTTT
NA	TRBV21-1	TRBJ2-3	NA	CASSNWERGGTDTQYF	TGTGCCAGCAGCAATTGGGAGCGGGGGGGCACAGATACGCAGTATTTT
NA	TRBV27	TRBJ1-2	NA	CASSSFGGLTGYTF	TGTGCCAGCAGTTCTTTTGGGGGGCTCACGGGCTACACCTTC
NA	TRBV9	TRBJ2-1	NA	CASSVDFSTTSYNEQFF	TGTGCCAGCAGCGTAGACTTTTCGACAACCTCCTACAATGAGCAGTTCTTC
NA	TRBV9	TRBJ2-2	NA	CASSVEEGLKNTGELFF	TGTGCCAGCAGCGTAGAAGAGGGCCTCAAAAACACCGGGGAGCTGTTTTTT
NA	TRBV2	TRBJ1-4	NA	CASSEGGRPTNEKLFF	TGTGCCAGCAGTGAGGGGGGCAGGCCAACTAATGAAAAACTGTTTTTT